One T cell receptor (beta chain) is described in this entry. No cognate antigen has been identified for it. The sample holds no much larger clone one base away, and base qualities are not on file. The data stem from a study of blood T cell repertoires in COVID-19 (dated by TCRdb to 2019 to 2021). For context, the study as a whole: Collaborator samples came from the United States, Italy and Spain and covered acute and convalescent phases of COVID-19. A de-identified subject ID, COVID-19 status, age in years and sex were almost always included in the sample metadata. Subjects who had been exposed to COVID-19, were actively infected with it, or had recovered from it provided the deeply sampled blood TCRbeta repertoires that made up the dataset. The material from the prospective study consisted of cDNA or gDNA derived from T cells, B-cell-depleted T cells, or PBMCs. The repertoires were made available in a free public database intended to serve as a resource for research on the immune response to SARS-CoV-2. HLA class I and class II types, where available, came from metadata supplied by the sample provider rather than from assay-based typing. Samples were obtained from the ongoing ImmuneRACE study (first 160 participants) and from about 1,300 subjects provided by 6 global collaborators. The paper as a whole reports these results and caveats: The quantity of clinical and demographic metadata differed by source and by participant and was supplied without curation.

Participants in the prospective study were enrolled through a virtual design, were aged 18 to 89 years, and lived in roughly 25 United States geographic areas. In the prospective study, cohorts were assigned on the basis of participant-reported clinical history obtained from a screening survey and a study questionnaire. Each participant in the prospective study had whole blood, serum and a nasopharyngeal or oropharyngeal swab collected by mobile phlebotomists. Additional blood draws and questionnaires over an approximately 2-month period could optionally be provided by prospective study participants. Blood samples from the prospective study were shipped frozen or at room temperature prior to DNA extraction. TCRbeta CDR3 regions were amplified from genomic DNA by means of the immunoSEQ Assay, a bias-controlled multiplex PCR. Processing in the source paper ran as follows. The number of nucleated cells in each sample was estimated by amplification of reference gene primers within the assay. Sequence reads were collapsed and filtered to measure the absolute abundance of every unique TCRbeta CDR3 rearrangement. For each sample, productive Simpson clonality was calculated by taking the square root of Simpson's diversity index across productive rearrangements. TCRdb mirrors the immuneACCESS table, restricted to in-frame sequences. Some clones are absent from its copies; in checked studies, under half trace to an unresolved V gene, and the reason for the others is unknown. From that table come the V and J calls and clone size; the DNA was used to work out D and trimming. Present in this sample are roughly 250,000 clones, about nine tenths of which were seen just once. Together, the top ten hold roughly 2% of the sample.

Unmatched junction bases come to 5, with V trimmed by 4 bases and J by 2 bases. The cysteine opens and the phenylalanine closes a CDR3 of 15 amino acids. The entry retains the CDR3 DNA only, 45 bases that are in frame from base 1. CDR1 SGHTA and CDR2 FQGNSA are derived from the germline V gene. Sequencing was done on a sample of PBMCs or T cells enriched from blood (not recorded which). This TCR was recovered from a woman in her thirties or forties with acute COVID-19. The rearrangement combines TRBV7-2 with TRBJ2-3; 8 central bases correspond to TRBD1. The nucleotide sequence is TGTGCCAGCAGCTCTTGGACAGGGAACACAGATACGCAGTATTTT. The resulting protein is CASSSWTGNTDTQYF.